The next 16 T cell receptor beta chains were all read from a single sample in a study of blood T cells in healthy people across ages. For the second PCR, which ran for roughly 6 to 12 cycles, a sample-barcoded 5' primer and a J-beta primer mix were used. TCRdb processed the 5' RACE reads anew with MiXCR; each CDR3 protein has one entry. The repertoire holds 1.5 million or so distinct CDR3 sequences, with around 42% as singletons. Sequenced: blood. These receptors all stem from a woman in her late teens or twenties in good health.

On this clonotype itself: One junction end does not reproduce the germline sequence, and a read error may be involved. The chain recombines TRBV12-3 or TRBV12-4 with TRBJ2-6, with a tentative D call TRBD1 (5 bases). CDR3 size: 14 residues. The DNA for the CDR3 is TGTGCCAGCACTATGAACGCTGGGGCCAACGTCCCGACTTTC. It specifies CASTMNAGANVPTF.

As to this clonotype: At one of its ends the junction is not consistent with the germline gene, which may arise from a read error. The rearrangement links TRBV6-5 to TRBJ2-1, with a weak D call TRBD2 (6 bases). The CDR3 runs 15 residues. Germline V gene data show CDR1 as MNHEY and CDR2 as SVGAGI. The CDR3, as DNA: TGTGCCAGCAGTTACTCGGAGGGACTCCACAATGGGCAGTTCTTC. It yields the protein CASSYSEGLHNGQFF.

The chain combines TRBV4-2 with TRBJ2-7; D might be TRBD2 (6 bases). Germline V gene lookup returns CDR1 LGHNA and CDR2 YNFKEQ. V lost 0 bases to trimming and J lost 7 bases, with 19 bases between them. CDR3 length: 16 residues. The CDR3 loop is CASSQDGRGSRNEQYF. For the CDR3, the DNA is TGTGCCAGCAGCCAAGATGGACGGGGGAGTAGGAATGAGCAGTACTTC.

The J gene is TRBJ2-1, the V gene TRBV5-1; 8 nucleotides agree with TRBD2. The CDR3 loop spans 15 amino acids. Germline loops: CDR1 SGHRS, CDR2 YFSETQ. V trimming: 4 bases; J trimming: 7 bases; junction bases outside the gene matches: 10. The CDR3 nucleotides are TGCGCCAGCAGCCCGGGAGGGGGGAGAAGAAATGAGCAGTTCTTC. It yields the protein CASSPGGGRRNEQFF.

This clonotype was observed a handful of times. The chain has TRBV6-5 and TRBJ2-7; possible D gene TRBD1, 6 bases. The ends were cut back, 2 bases at V and 3 bases at J, with 17 bases in the middle. Germline CDR1 reads MNHEY; CDR2 reads SVGAGI. This CDR3 contains 16 residues. The CDR3: CASSYRGRRGVYEQYF. DNA for the CDR3: TGTGCCAGCAGTTACCGGGGCCGCAGGGGTGTCTACGAGCAGTACTTC.

The CDR3 coding sequence is TGTGCCAGCAGGGAGCCACAGGTCACTGAAGCTTTCTTT. Its protein is CASREPQVTEAFF. The J gene is TRBJ1-1, the V gene TRBV6-2 or TRBV6-3, with D perhaps TRBD1 (5 bases). V was shortened by 6 bases and J by 4 bases, with 12 bases between the two germline ends. Per germline, CDR1 MNHEY and CDR2 SVGEGT. The CDR3 has 13 residues.

V is TRBV12-3 or TRBV12-4 and J is TRBJ1-6; 7 bases are a match to TRBD1. The length of the CDR3 is 15 residues. V dropped 6 bases and J dropped 5; count of bases not matched to a gene: 7. The CDR3 region is CASRISDRNNSPLHF. In DNA form, the CDR3 reads TGTGCCAGCAGGATCTCGGACAGGAATAATTCACCCCTCCACTTT.

This chain joins TRBV6-5 and TRBJ2-1, with 14 bases aligning to TRBD2. This CDR3 is 13 amino acids long. Germline V gives CDR1 MNHEY, CDR2 SVGAGI. With V trimmed by 6 bases and J by 13 bases, 5 bases remained unmatched. The CDR3 sequence is CASRRLAGGPQFF. In nucleotides, the CDR3 is TGTGCCAGCAGGCGACTAGCGGGGGGGCCACAGTTCTTC.

As for this clonotype: Germline and junction disagree at one end, which may indicate a read error. The chain is built from TRBV7-8 and TRBJ1-1; TRBD1 might be the D (5 bases). The CDR3 consists of 15 residues. The germline V gene encodes CDR1 SGHVS and CDR2 FQNEAQ. The CDR3 loop is CASSRTYGDDTKAFF. The CDR3, as DNA: TGTGCCAGCAGCCGGACATATGGGGATGACACTAAAGCTTTCTTT.

The chain employs TRBV20-1 and TRBJ1-2, with 9 bases fitting TRBD1. The germline V gene has CDR1 DFQATT and CDR2 SNEGSKA (reference sequence). Unmatched junction bases numbered 7, after V lost 5 bases and J lost 3 bases. The length of the CDR3 is 14 residues. The CDR3 bases are TGCAGTGCTGGGGGGGGACAGGGAGACTATGGCTACACCTTC. Protein sequence: CSAGGGQGDYGYTF.

J is TRBJ1-1 and V is TRBV20-1; D is ambiguous. CDR1 DFQATT and CDR2 SNEGSKA come from the germline V gene (reference sequence). Trimming took off 5 bases at V and 6 bases at J, with 13 bases between the two ends. The CDR3 extends over 12 amino acids. CDR3 nucleotide sequence: TGCAGTGCTCGGGTGGGAGCAGCTGAAGCTTTCTTT. Its protein product is CSARVGAAEAFF.

Comment on this clonotype: At one boundary the junction diverges from the germline segment, which might be a read error. This rearrangement joins TRBV3-1 to TRBJ2-1; 10 bases are shared with TRBD2. Germline assignment: CDR1 LGHDT and CDR2 YNNKEL (reference sequence). The CDR3 is 15 amino acids. The CDR3 DNA is TGCGCCAGCGAGCCCGGACTAGCGGTAAAAAATGAGCAGTTCTTC. It encodes CASEPGLAVKNEQFF.

V is TRBV27 and J is TRBJ2-7, with D possibly being TRBD1 (8 bases). The V end lost 8 bases, the J end lost 0 bases, and 17 bases lay between the germline ends. This CDR3 has 15 amino acids. Germline CDR1 and CDR2: MNHEY and SMNVEV (reference sequence). CDR3 sequence (DNA): TGTGCCAGCTCGGGGGGACAGGATAACTCCTACGAGCAGTACTTC. Amino acid sequence: CASSGGQDNSYEQYF.

This clonotype has just a few counts. CDR3 sequence (DNA): TGTGCCAGCAGCTTGTACCTCACAGATACGCAGTATTTT. Protein sequence: CASSLYLTDTQYF. V usage is TRBV5-5 and J usage is TRBJ2-3; no clear D gene. The CDR3 contains 13 residues. V gave up 1 base and J gave up 2 bases, with 5 bases separating them. CDR1 is SGHKS, CDR2 YYEKEE, per germline (reference sequence).

This clonotype was counted a single time. The rearrangement uses TRBV15 and TRBJ1-2; 10 nucleotides align to TRBD1. The V and J ends lost 2 bases and 8 bases, in that order; junction bases with no gene match: 2. The CDR3 consists of 13 residues. Germline loops: CDR1 LNHNV, CDR2 YYDKDF (reference sequence). In DNA, the CDR3 is TGTGCCACCAGCAGATTGACAGGGGGCGGCTACACCTTC. Its translation: CATSRLTGGGYTF.

This clonotype appeared many times. J is TRBJ1-2 and V is TRBV7-9; 8 nucleotides agree with TRBD1. Trimming cost V 6 bases and J 4 bases; bases outside gene matches: 4. The CDR3 totals 13 residues. Germline loops: CDR1 SEHNR, CDR2 FQNEAQ (reference sequence). CDR3 amino acids: CASSSGQGYGYTF. In DNA, the CDR3 is TGTGCCAGCAGTTCCGGACAGGGCTATGGCTACACCTTC.